This T cell receptor (beta chain) appears in the sequencing data of a study of T cell changes during pregnancy in multiple sclerosis (dated by TCRdb to the late 2010s). Looking at the study overall: The study examined how the T cell repertoire changed over the course of pregnancy in women with multiple sclerosis.

As for this clone: The specificity of this receptor is unknown. No qualities accompany the bases; no much larger clone lies one base away.

Receptor amplification or capture employed the immunoSEQ multiplex PCR assay. TCRdb limited this immuneACCESS table to in-frame rearrangements with V and J called. A share of clones is missing; checked studies link under half to unresolved V genes, and the rest is unexplained. The sample table holds tens of thousands of clones, of which 90% to 95% were seen once. The biggest ten clones account for 0.4% to 0.45% of the sample. The germline V gene yields MNHEY for CDR1 and SVGAGI for CDR2. V sheds 0 bases and J sheds 3 bases, leaving 12 bases between their ends. The CDR3 runs 15 amino acids, cysteine and phenylalanine included. The DNA shown is the 45-base CDR3, in frame from base 1.

This TCR derives from a female donor with multiple sclerosis, enrolled in a pregnancy study. The rearrangement joined TRBV6-5 to TRBJ2-7, and perhaps TRBD1 as D gene, on 5 matching bases. Sequences were derived from CD4+ T cells from peripheral blood mononuclear cells, sampled before pregnancy. The CDR3 protein is CASSYSRTSFYEQYF. The DNA sequence reads TGTGCCAGCAGTTACTCTCGGACATCATTCTACGAGCAGTACTTC.